This T cell receptor (beta chain) was observed in a study of T-cell memory formation after mild COVID-19. The overall study: Largely donor-specific sequence clusters came from a couple of donors.

Constant-segment primers served in 5'RACE that generated TCR alpha and TCR beta cDNA libraries bearing sample barcodes and UMIs. TCRdb recomputed calls from the 5' RACE reads with MiXCR, one row per CDR3 protein. The sample shows about 140,000 distinct CDR3 sequences, more than 13% of them seen only once. Germline trimming cut 3 bases from V and 5 bases from J; bases unmatched to any gene: 8. The germline V gene encodes CDR1 DFQATT and CDR2 SNEGSKA (reference sequence). This CDR3 is 14 amino acids long. This clonotype was found a few times. The specimen sequenced was PBMCs or a T cell subset sorted from them (not recorded which). This receptor was obtained from an adult woman who had mild COVID-19 (a few samples of this study predate the infection). Cell type and time point are not known. V gene TRBV20-1 combines with J gene TRBJ2-7; the match to TRBD1 covers 9 bases. The CDR3 loop reads CSASPPGQGHEQYF. Written as DNA, the CDR3 is TGCAGTGCTAGCCCGCCGGGACAGGGCCACGAGCAGTACTTC.